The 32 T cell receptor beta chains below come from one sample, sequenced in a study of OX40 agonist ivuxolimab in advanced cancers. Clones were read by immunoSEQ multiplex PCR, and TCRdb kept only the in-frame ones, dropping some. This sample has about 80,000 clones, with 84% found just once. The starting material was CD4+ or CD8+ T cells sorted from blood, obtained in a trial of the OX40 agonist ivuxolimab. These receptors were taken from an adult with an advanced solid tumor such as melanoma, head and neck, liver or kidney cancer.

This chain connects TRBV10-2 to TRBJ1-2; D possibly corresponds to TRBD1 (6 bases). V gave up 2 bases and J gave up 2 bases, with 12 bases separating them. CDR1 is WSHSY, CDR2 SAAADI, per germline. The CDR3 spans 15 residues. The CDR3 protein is CASSEGGHLNYGYTF. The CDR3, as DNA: TGCGCCAGCAGTGAGGGGGGACACTTAAACTATGGCTACACCTTC.

DNA of the CDR3: TGTGCCAGCTCACCAGGGGATACGGCCCAGCCCCAGCATTTT. Protein: CASSPGDTAQPQHF. V usage is TRBV18 and J usage is TRBJ1-5; D is ambiguous. Trimming stripped 2 bases from V and 7 bases from J, with 12 bases between. The CDR3 extends over 14 amino acids. Germline V CDR1 and CDR2: KGHSH, LQKENI.

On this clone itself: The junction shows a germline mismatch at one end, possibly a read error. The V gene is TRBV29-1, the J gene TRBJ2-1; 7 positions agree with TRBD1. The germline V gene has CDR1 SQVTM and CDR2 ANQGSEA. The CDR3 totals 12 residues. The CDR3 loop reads CSAETGDNEQFF. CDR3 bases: TGCAGCGCTGAAACAGGGGATAATGAGCAGTTCTTC.

CDR3 bases: TGTGCCAGCAGTGAGACCCCGGAGGGCACAGATACGCAGTATTTT. It codes for CASSETPEGTDTQYF. The V and J genes are TRBV6-4 and TRBJ2-3, with D perhaps TRBD2 (5 bases). Germline CDR1 reads MRHNA; CDR2 reads SNTAGT. There are 15 residues in the CDR3. Trimming pared 3 bases from V and 1 base from J, leaving 11 bases between.

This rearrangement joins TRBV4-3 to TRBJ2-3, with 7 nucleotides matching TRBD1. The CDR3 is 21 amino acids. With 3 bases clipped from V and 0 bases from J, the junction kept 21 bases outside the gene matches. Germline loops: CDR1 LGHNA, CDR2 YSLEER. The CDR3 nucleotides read TGCGCCAGCAGCCAGGCTTGGATCGGGACAGTATTCGACCCTAGCACAGATACGCAGTATTTT. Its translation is CASSQAWIGTVFDPSTDTQYF.

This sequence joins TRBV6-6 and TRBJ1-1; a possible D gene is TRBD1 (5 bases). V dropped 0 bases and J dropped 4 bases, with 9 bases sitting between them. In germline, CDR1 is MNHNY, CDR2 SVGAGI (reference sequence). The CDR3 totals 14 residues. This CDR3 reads CASSYSGRTTEAFF. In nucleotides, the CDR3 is TGTGCCAGCAGTTACTCGGGGCGGACCACTGAAGCTTTCTTT.

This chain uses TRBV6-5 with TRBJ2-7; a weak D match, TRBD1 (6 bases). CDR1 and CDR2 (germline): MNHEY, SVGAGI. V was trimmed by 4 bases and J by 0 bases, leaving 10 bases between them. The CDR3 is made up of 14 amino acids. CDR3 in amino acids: CASSWDKSSYEQYF. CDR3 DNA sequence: TGTGCCAGCAGTTGGGACAAGAGCTCCTACGAGCAGTACTTC.

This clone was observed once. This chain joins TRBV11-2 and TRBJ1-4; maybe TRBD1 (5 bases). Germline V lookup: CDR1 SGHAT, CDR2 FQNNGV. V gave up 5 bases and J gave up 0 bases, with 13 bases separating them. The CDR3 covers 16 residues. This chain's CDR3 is CASSHGHSATNEKLFF. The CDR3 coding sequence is TGTGCCAGCAGCCACGGACACTCTGCAACTAATGAAAAACTGTTTTTT.

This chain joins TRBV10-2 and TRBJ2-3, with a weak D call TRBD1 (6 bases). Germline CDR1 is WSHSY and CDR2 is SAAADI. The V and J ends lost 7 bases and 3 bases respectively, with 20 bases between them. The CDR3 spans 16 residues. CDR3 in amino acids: CASNPIHPQGTDTQYF. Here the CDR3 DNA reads TGCGCCAGCAATCCAATCCACCCACAGGGTACAGATACGCAGTATTTT.

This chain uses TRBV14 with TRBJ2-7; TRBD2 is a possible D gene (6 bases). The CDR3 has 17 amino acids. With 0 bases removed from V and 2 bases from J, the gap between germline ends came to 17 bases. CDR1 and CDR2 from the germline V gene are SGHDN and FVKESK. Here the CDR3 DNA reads TGTGCCAGCAGCCAAGATTACGCGGGGCGTTTCGCCTACGAGCAGTACTTC. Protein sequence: CASSQDYAGRFAYEQYF.

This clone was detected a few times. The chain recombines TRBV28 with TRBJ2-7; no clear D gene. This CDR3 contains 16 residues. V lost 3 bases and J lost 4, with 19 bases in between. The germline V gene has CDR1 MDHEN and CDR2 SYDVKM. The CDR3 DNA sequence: TGTGCCAGCAGTTTCAGCCCCTCTAAGGGATATTACGAGCAGTACTTC. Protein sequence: CASSFSPSKGYYEQYF.

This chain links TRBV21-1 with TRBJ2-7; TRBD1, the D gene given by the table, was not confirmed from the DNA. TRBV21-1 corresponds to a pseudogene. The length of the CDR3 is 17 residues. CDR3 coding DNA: TGTGCCAGCAGCAAAGGACTCGCGGACAGGGAGACGAACGAGCAGTACGTC. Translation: CASSKGLADRETNEQYV.

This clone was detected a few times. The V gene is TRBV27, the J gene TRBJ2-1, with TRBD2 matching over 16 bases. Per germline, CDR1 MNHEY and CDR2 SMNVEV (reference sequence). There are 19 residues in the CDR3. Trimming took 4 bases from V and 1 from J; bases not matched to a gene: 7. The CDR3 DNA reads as TGTGCCAGCAGTTCCCTGGGACTAGCGGGAGGGCCTTCCTACAATGAGCAGTTCTTC. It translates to CASSSLGLAGGPSYNEQFF.

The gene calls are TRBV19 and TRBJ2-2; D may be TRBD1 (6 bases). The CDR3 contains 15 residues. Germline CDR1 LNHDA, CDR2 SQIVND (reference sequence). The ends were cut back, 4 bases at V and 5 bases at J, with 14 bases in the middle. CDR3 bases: TGTGCCAGTAGTACCCCCCTAGGGGGAACCGGGGAGCTGTTTTTT. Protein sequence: CASSTPLGGTGELFF.

The CDR3 reads CASSEGRALLEAFF. The CDR3 DNA follows: TGTGCCAGCAGTGAAGGGAGGGCCCTCCTTGAAGCTTTCTTT. The V gene is TRBV2, the J gene TRBJ1-1; no definite D call. Trimming removed 1 base at V and 7 bases at J, with 13 bases between. Germline assignment: CDR1 SNHLY and CDR2 FYNNEI. The CDR3 contains 14 residues.

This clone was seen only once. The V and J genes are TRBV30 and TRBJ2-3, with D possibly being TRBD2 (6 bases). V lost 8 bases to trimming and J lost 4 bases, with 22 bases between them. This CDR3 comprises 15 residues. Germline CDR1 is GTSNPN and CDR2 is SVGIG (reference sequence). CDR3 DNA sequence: TGTGCCAGGGGTTACGGCGGGACTGCGGCAGATACGCAGTATTTT. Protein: CARGYGGTAADTQYF.

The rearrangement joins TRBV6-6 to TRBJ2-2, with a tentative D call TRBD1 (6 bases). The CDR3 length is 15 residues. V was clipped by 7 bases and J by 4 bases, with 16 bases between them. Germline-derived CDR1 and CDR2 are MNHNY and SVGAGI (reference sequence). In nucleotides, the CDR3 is TGTGCCAGCAACAGGGCGTCAAGCGGCACCGGGGAGCTGTTTTTT. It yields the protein CASNRASSGTGELFF.

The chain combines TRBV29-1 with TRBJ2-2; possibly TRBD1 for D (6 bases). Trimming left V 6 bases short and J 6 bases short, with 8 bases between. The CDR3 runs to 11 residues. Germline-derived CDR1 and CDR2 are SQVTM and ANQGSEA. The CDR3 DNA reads TGCAGCGTACAGGGCCCCGGGGAGCTGTTTTTT. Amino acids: CSVQGPGELFF.

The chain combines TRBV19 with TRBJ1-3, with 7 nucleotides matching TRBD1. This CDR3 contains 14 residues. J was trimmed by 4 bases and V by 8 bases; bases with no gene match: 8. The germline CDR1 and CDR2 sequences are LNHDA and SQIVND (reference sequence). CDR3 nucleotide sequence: TGTGCCAGTTTACAGACAGGGTCCGGAAACACCATATATTTT. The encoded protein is CASLQTGSGNTIYF.

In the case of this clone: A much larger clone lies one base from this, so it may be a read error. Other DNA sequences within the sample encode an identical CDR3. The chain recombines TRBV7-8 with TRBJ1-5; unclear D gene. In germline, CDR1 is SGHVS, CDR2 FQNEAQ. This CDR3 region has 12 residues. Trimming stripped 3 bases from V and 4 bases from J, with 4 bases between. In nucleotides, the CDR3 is TGTGCCAGCAGCTTCGGGAATCAGCCCCAGCATTTT. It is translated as CASSFGNQPQHF.

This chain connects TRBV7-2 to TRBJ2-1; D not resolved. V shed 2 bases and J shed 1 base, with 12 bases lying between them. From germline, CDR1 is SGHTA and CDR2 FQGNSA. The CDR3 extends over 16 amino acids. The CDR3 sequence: CASSLFVLNSYNEQFF. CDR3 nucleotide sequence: TGTGCCAGCAGCTTATTTGTACTGAATTCCTACAATGAGCAGTTCTTC.

This CDR3 is CASSPTGGSPGTEAFF. The DNA for the CDR3 is TGTGCCAGCTCACCTACGGGAGGCAGCCCAGGCACTGAAGCTTTCTTT. The J gene is TRBJ1-1, the V gene TRBV18; D ambiguous. This CDR3 contains 16 residues. The germline V gene has CDR1 KGHSH and CDR2 LQKENI. Deletions cut 3 bases from V and 4 bases from J, with 18 bases between.

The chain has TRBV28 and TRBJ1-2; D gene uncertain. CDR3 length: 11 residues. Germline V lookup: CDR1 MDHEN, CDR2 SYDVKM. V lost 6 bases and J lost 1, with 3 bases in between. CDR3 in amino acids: CASRGNYGYTF. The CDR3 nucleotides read TGTGCCAGCAGGGGTAACTATGGCTACACCTTC.

The CDR3 nucleotides read TGTGCCAGCAGTGATAGGAACACCGGGGAGCTGTTTTTT. It yields the protein CASSDRNTGELFF. The chain couples TRBV6-4 to TRBJ2-2; D unresolved. Germline lookup yields CDR1 MRHNA and CDR2 SNTAGT. This CDR3 region has 13 residues. With 3 bases removed from V and 1 base from J, the gap between germline ends came to 3 bases.

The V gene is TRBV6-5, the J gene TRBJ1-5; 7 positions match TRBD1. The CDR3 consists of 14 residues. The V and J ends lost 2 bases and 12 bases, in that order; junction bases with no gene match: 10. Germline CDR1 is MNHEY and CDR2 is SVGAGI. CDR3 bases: TGTGCCAGCAGTTACGACGAAGCAGGGGGTCGCCAGCATTTT. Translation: CASSYDEAGGRQHF.

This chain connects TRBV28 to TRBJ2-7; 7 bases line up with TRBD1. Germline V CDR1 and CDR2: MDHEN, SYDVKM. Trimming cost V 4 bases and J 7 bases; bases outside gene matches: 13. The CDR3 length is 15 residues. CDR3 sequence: CASSSLGNRGREQYF. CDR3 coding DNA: TGTGCCAGCAGTTCCCTCGGGAACAGGGGACGTGAGCAGTACTTC. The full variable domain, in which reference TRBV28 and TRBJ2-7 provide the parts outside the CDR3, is DVKVTQSSRYLVKRTGEKVFLECVQDMDHENMFWYRQDPGLGLRLIYFSYDVKMKEKGDIPEGYSVSREKKERFSLILESASTNQTSMYLCASSSLGNRGREQYFGPGTRLTVT.

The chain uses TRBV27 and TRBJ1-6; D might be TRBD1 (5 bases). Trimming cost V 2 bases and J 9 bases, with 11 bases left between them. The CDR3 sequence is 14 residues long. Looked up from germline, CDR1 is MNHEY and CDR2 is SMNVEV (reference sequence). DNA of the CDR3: TGTGCCAGCAGTTTAGGGGGTCTTCGTTCACCCCTCCACTTT. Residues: CASSLGGLRSPLHF.

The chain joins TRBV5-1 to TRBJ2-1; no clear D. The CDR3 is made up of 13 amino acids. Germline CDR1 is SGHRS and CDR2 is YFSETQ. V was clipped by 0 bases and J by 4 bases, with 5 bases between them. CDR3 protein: CASSLVVYNEQFF. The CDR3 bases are TGCGCCAGCAGCTTGGTCGTGTACAATGAGCAGTTCTTC.

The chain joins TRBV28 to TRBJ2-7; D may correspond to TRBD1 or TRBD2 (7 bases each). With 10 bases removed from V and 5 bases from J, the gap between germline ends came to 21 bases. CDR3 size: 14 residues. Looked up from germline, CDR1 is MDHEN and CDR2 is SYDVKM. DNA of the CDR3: TGTGCCATCCAAGGGGGGGACAGTGGGGACGAGCAGTACGTC. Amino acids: CAIQGGDSGDEQYV.

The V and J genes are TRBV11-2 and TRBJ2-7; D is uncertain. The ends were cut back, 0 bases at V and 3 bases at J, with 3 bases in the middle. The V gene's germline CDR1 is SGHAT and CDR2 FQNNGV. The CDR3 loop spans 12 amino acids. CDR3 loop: CASSLDDYEQYF. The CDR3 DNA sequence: TGTGCCAGCAGCTTAGATGACTACGAGCAGTACTTC.

For the CDR3, the DNA is TGTGCCAGCAGCTCACCTCCTTGGGAGGCCCAGTACTTC. Amino acid sequence: CASSSPPWEAQYF. The gene calls are TRBV7-9 and TRBJ2-5; perhaps TRBD2 as D (6 bases). V gave up 4 bases and J gave up 9 bases, with 15 bases separating them. Germline values: CDR1 SEHNR, CDR2 FQNEAQ (reference sequence). This CDR3 is built from 13 residues. The full variable domain, rest sourced from reference TRBV7-9 and TRBJ2-5, is DTGVSQNPRHKITKRGQNVTFRCDPISEHNRLYWYRQTLGQGPEFLTYFQNEAQLEKSRLLSDRFSAERPKGSFSTLEIQRTEQGDSAMYLCASSSPPWEAQYFGPGTRLLVL.

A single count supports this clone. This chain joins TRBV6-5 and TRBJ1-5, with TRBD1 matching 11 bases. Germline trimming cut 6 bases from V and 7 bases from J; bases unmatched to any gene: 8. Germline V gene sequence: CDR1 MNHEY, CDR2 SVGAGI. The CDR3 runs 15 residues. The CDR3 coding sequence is TGTGCCAGCAGACGGACAGGGGGCTTCGAGCAGCCCCAGCATTTT. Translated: CASRRTGGFEQPQHF.